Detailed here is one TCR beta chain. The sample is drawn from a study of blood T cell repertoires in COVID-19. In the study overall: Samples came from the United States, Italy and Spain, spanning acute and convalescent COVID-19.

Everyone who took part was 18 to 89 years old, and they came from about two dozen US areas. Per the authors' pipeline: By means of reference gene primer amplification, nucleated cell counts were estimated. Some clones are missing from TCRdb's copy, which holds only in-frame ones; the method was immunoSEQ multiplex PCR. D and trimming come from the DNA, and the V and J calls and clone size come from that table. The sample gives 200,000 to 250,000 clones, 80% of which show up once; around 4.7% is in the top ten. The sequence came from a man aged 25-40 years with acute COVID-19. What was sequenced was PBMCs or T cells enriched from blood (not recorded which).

The CDR3 DNA reads TGTGCCAGCAGCCCCCGTCCAGGGTTCGGAGCTTTCTTT. Residues: CASSPRPGFGAFF. This chain connects TRBV7-9 to TRBJ1-1; D might be TRBD1 (5 bases). The V gene's germline CDR1 is SEHNR and CDR2 FQNEAQ (reference sequence). The CDR3 totals 13 residues. Deletions cut 5 bases from V and 10 bases from J, with 17 bases between.